This T cell receptor (beta chain) came from a study of shared clonotypes between healthy human individuals. Here immunoSEQ multiplex PCR was the method, and the copy in TCRdb shows in-frame clones only, minus some. The data show about 1 million clones, approximately 68% seen once. To note about this clone: Other DNA sequences in this specimen translate into the identical CDR3.

Unmatched junction bases numbered 2, after V lost 0 bases and J lost 5 bases. This CDR3 spans 15 amino acids. CDR1 and CDR2 (germline): SGDLS, YYNGEE. The sample was memory CD4+ T cells sorted from blood. Subset denoted: CD45RA-negative fraction. This TCR was sampled from a man between 18 and 35 years old in good health. The gene calls are TRBV9 and TRBJ2-5; TRBD2 aligns across 12 bases. This chain's CDR3 is CASSVGTSGAETQYF. For the CDR3, the DNA is TGTGCCAGCAGCGTAGGGACTAGCGGGGCTGAGACCCAGTACTTC.